A single sample gave rise to the 25 T cell receptor beta chains below, sequenced in a study of CD8+CD57+ T cells in acquired aplastic anemia. The template used for profiling TCR beta VDJ and CDR3 was genomic DNA. Each CDR3 protein is one row after TCRdb ran MiXCR on the reads. The sample lists fewer than 200,000 distinct CDR3 sequences, roughly 45% occurring once. Specimen: sorted CD4+, CD8+, or CD8+CD57+ T cells (not recorded which) from PBMCs. All receptors derive from a human donor in good health.

On this clonotype: Since no conserved phenylalanine or tryptophan closes the CDR3, a read error is the likely cause. V usage is TRBV15 and J usage is TRBJ1-6; D is ambiguous. The CDR3 length is 14 residues. Germline assignment: CDR1 LNHNV and CDR2 YYDKDF (reference sequence). This CDR3 is CATSPNSYNSPLHS. The CDR3 coding sequence is TGCGCCACCAGCCCCAACTCCTATAATTCACCCCTCCACTCT.

V usage is TRBV7-9 and J usage is TRBJ2-1; tentatively, D is TRBD1 (5 bases). Trimming stripped 5 bases from V and 10 bases from J, with 12 bases between. CDR1 is SEHNR, CDR2 FQNEAQ, per germline (reference sequence). CDR3 size: 12 residues. For the CDR3, the DNA is TGTGCCAGCAGCACGGACACCCTAGAGCAGTTCTTC. Protein product: CASSTDTLEQFF.

At least ten counts were recorded for this clonotype. The chain couples TRBV24-1 to TRBJ2-1, with D possibly being TRBD2 (5 bases). Germline CDR1 and CDR2: KGHDR and SFDVKD. V lost 9 bases, J lost 3 bases, and 20 bases lay in between. The CDR3 totals 16 residues. DNA for the CDR3: TGTGCCACCGGTAAGCCGCGAGGGTTGAACTACAATGAGCAGTTCTTC. Amino acid sequence: CATGKPRGLNYNEQFF.

There are many counts of this clonotype. The genes are TRBV11-2 and TRBJ2-7, with TRBD1 as a possible D gene (5 bases). The CDR3 covers 16 residues. The V end was cut by 5 bases, the J end by 4 bases, with 21 bases between. Per the germline V gene, CDR1 is SGHAT and CDR2 is FQNNGV. Written as DNA, the CDR3 is TGTGCCAGCAGCGAACCAGGGTTCCCCACGCGATACGAGCAGTACTTC. Translation gives CASSEPGFPTRYEQYF.

This clonotype was seen a handful of times. A much larger clonotype is one base distant, so this may be a read error. V gene TRBV20-1 combines with J gene TRBJ1-5; possibly TRBD1 for D (6 bases). The V end lost 5 bases, the J end lost 2 bases, and 16 bases lay between the germline ends. Germline V lookup: CDR1 DFQATT, CDR2 SNEGSKA (reference sequence). CDR3 length: 15 residues. Here the CDR3 reads CSAVPGQTGNQPQHF. CDR3 nucleotide sequence: TGCAGTGCTGTCCCTGGACAGACTGGCAATCAGCCCCAGCATTTT.

This clonotype was counted many times. CDR3 amino acids: CATSGQEETQYF. For the CDR3, the DNA is TGTGCCACCAGTGGCCAGGAAGAGACCCAGTACTTC. The J gene is TRBJ2-5, the V gene TRBV24-1; D is uncertain. The CDR3 spans 12 residues. Looked up from germline, CDR1 is KGHDR and CDR2 is SFDVKD. V lost 5 bases to trimming and J lost 3 bases, with 6 bases between them.

Concerning this clonotype itself: This sequence may be a read error, since a much larger clone differs from it by one base. The V gene is TRBV7-3, the J gene TRBJ2-2; TRBD2 matches 10 bases. Germline V gene sequence: CDR1 SGHTA, CDR2 FQGTGA. V lost 1 base and J lost 3; bases outside the gene matches: 8. This CDR3 is built from 18 residues. As DNA, the CDR3 is TGTGCCAGCAGCTTAAGAGCTAGCGGGAGCGGGGACACCGGGGAGCTGTTTTTT. Its protein is CASSLRASGSGDTGELFF.

The sample holds many counts of this clonotype. The V and J genes are TRBV5-4 and TRBJ1-5; 7 nucleotides match TRBD1. Germline-derived CDR1 and CDR2 are SGHNT and YYREEE (reference sequence). With V trimmed by 0 bases and J by 2 bases, 8 bases remained unmatched. This CDR3 is 17 amino acids long. CDR3 nucleotides: TGTGCCAGCAGCTTGGGATCAGGGGGGTTGGGCAATCAGCCCCAGCATTTT. Its protein product is CASSLGSGGLGNQPQHF.

This chain uses TRBV6-2 or TRBV6-3 with TRBJ1-1, with 8 bases fitting TRBD1. The CDR3 is made up of 14 amino acids. Per germline, CDR1 MNHEY and CDR2 SVGEGT. V lost 5 bases and J lost 4; bases outside the gene matches: 6. DNA of the CDR3: TGTGCCAGCAGTCAGGGGGCGATGCTCACTGAAGCTTTCTTT. This codes for CASSQGAMLTEAFF.

The chain joins TRBV5-1 to TRBJ2-7, with D perhaps assigned TRBD1 or TRBD2 (5 bases each). V was shortened by 3 bases and J by 11 bases, with 12 bases between the two germline ends. This CDR3 has 11 amino acids. Per the germline V gene, CDR1 is SGHRS and CDR2 is YFSETQ. The CDR3 DNA reads TGCGCCAGCAGCTCCGGGACGATGGAGTACTTC. Its protein product is CASSSGTMEYF. The entire variable domain, with the rest obtained from reference TRBV5-1 and TRBJ2-7, is as follows: KAGVTQTPRYLIKTRGQQVTLSCSPISGHRSVSWYQQTPGQGLQFLFEYFSETQRNKGNFPGRFSGRQFSNSRSEMNVSTLELGDSALYLCASSSGTMEYFGPGTRLTVT.

On this clonotype itself: A read error may be the cause here, since a much bigger clone is one base away. This chain uses TRBV29-1 with TRBJ2-4; tentatively, D is TRBD1 (5 bases). Germline V CDR1 and CDR2: SQVTM, ANQGSEA. The CDR3 has 11 amino acids. This chain's CDR3 is CSAFRADILYF. The CDR3 DNA reads TGCAGCGCTTTCCGGGCGGACATTCTGTACTTC.

This clonotype was counted a single time. This chain uses TRBV20-1 with TRBJ2-1, with a tentative D call TRBD1 (5 bases). The CDR3 is made up of 13 amino acids. The germline V and J ends were trimmed by 1 base and 6 bases, with 10 bases remaining between them. Looked up from germline, CDR1 is DFQATT and CDR2 is SNEGSKA (reference sequence). CDR3: CSARGRVGNEQFF. The DNA for the CDR3 is TGCAGTGCTAGAGGCAGGGTTGGCAATGAGCAGTTCTTC.

V usage is TRBV19 and J usage is TRBJ2-1; 8 positions match TRBD1. The ends lost 2 bases at V and 6 bases at J; junction bases unmatched: 9. Germline values: CDR1 LNHDA, CDR2 SQIVND (reference sequence). This CDR3 comprises 16 residues. CDR3: CASSIWARGRINEQFF. CDR3 nucleotides: TGTGCCAGTAGTATATGGGCCAGGGGGCGCATCAATGAGCAGTTCTTC.

This clonotype appeared a single time. The gene calls are TRBV7-9 and TRBJ2-7, with 8 bases identical to TRBD1. V trimming: 6 bases; J trimming: 2 bases; junction bases outside the gene matches: 12. Germline V CDR1 and CDR2: SEHNR, FQNEAQ (reference sequence). The CDR3 has 16 residues. CDR3 bases: TGTGCCAGCAGTAGCAACCGGGACAGGCTACCCTACGAGCAGTACTTC. This gives the protein CASSSNRDRLPYEQYF.

Notes on this clonotype: A much larger clone sits a single nucleotide away, making a read error possible. This chain uses TRBV5-6 with TRBJ1-2; D perhaps matches TRBD1 (5 bases). CDR3 length equals 14 residues. Germline-derived CDR1 and CDR2 are SGHDT and YYEEEE. The germline V and J ends were trimmed by 0 bases and 5 bases, with 11 bases remaining between them. The CDR3 nucleotides are TGTGCCAGCAGCTTGGACCGGGGGACTTATGGCTACACCTTC. It translates to CASSLDRGTYGYTF.

This clonotype turned up a few times. This chain connects TRBV5-1 to TRBJ1-3; weak D call: TRBD1 (5 bases). The CDR3 sequence is 13 residues long. V lost 3 bases to trimming and J lost 7 bases, with 11 bases between them. Germline CDR1 and CDR2: SGHRS and YFSETQ. DNA of the CDR3: TGCGCCAGCAGCTCCGATAAGGGGAACACCATATATTTT. The encoded protein is CASSSDKGNTIYF.

This clonotype was found a few times. This chain links TRBV2 with TRBJ1-2, with D unresolved. This CDR3 region has 11 residues. Germline CDR1 SNHLY, CDR2 FYNNEI. V gave up 9 bases and J gave up 1 base, with 6 bases separating them. CDR3 region: CARRSNYGYTF. CDR3 coding DNA: TGTGCCAGACGGAGTAACTATGGCTACACCTTC.

Here the CDR3 reads CASSLELAGLTDTQYF. CDR3 DNA: TGTGCCAGCAGCTTAGAACTAGCGGGGCTCACAGATACGCAGTATTTT. The chain carries TRBV7-8 and TRBJ2-3, with 10 bases matching TRBD2. Per germline, CDR1 SGHVS and CDR2 FQNEAQ. The ends lost 1 base at V and 2 bases at J; junction bases unmatched: 3. The CDR3 covers 16 residues.

This clonotype was counted at least ten times. Written as DNA, the CDR3 is TGTGCCATGCGGGGAGATTACAATGAGCAGTTCTTC. Its translation: CAMRGDYNEQFF. The genes are TRBV10-3 and TRBJ2-1, with D tentatively TRBD2 (6 bases). The V end lost 9 bases, the J end lost 4 bases, and 10 bases lay between the germline ends. Germline V CDR1 and CDR2: ENHRY, SYGVKD. The CDR3 runs to 12 residues.

This clonotype was detected many times. This chain uses TRBV20-1 with TRBJ2-5, with 10 bases aligning to TRBD2. V lost 2 bases to trimming and J lost 4 bases; unmatched junction nucleotides: 1. The CDR3 has 13 amino acids. Germline values: CDR1 DFQATT, CDR2 SNEGSKA (reference sequence). The DNA of the CDR3 is TGCAGTGCTAGACCTAGCGGGAGAGAGACCCAGTACTTC. Translated, it gives CSARPSGRETQYF.

This chain connects TRBV20-1 to TRBJ2-7, with 8 bases fitting TRBD1. The CDR3 has 14 residues. In germline, CDR1 is DFQATT, CDR2 SNEGSKA (reference sequence). V lost 5 bases and J lost 2; bases outside the gene matches: 8. This CDR3 is CSAERDRSTYEQYF. For the CDR3, the DNA is TGCAGTGCTGAAAGGGACAGGTCTACCTACGAGCAGTACTTC.

The CDR3 nucleotides are TGTGCCAGCAGCTTCACGGGGCAGACCGGGGAGAATTCACCCCTCCACTTT. Its translation: CASSFTGQTGENSPLHF. This chain uses TRBV5-4 with TRBJ1-6; weak D call: TRBD1 (5 bases). From germline, CDR1 is SGHNT and CDR2 YYREEE (reference sequence). V lost 2 bases to trimming and J lost 7 bases, with 19 bases between them. The CDR3 length is 17 residues.

This clonotype was seen repeatedly, ten times or more. The chain has TRBV2 and TRBJ1-1, with no clear D. This CDR3 has 14 amino acids. Trimming removed 6 bases from V and 4 bases from J, with 15 bases in between. CDR1 is SNHLY and CDR2 is FYNNEI in the germline V gene. The CDR3 loop is CASRDYLTGTEAFF. Written as DNA, the CDR3 is TGTGCCAGCAGGGACTACTTGACCGGCACTGAAGCTTTCTTT.

This clonotype appeared many times. This rearrangement joins TRBV25-1 to TRBJ2-7, with no clear D. Germline values: CDR1 MGHDK, CDR2 SYGVNS. The CDR3 is 13 amino acids. Trimming removed 2 bases at V and 3 bases at J, with 8 bases between. CDR3 in amino acids: CASSETAHYEQYF. Written as DNA, the CDR3 is TGTGCCAGCAGTGAAACTGCCCACTACGAGCAGTACTTC.

The rearrangement links TRBV19 to TRBJ2-1; 10 bases match TRBD2. The CDR3 extends over 15 amino acids. Germline values: CDR1 LNHDA, CDR2 SQIVND (reference sequence). V lost 4 bases and J lost 4; bases outside the gene matches: 4. CDR3 DNA: TGTGCCAGTAGTACGGAACTAGCGGGGTACAATGAGCAGTTCTTC. Its translation is CASSTELAGYNEQFF.